These 17 T cell receptor beta chains were sequenced from one sample in a study of blood T cells in healthy people across ages. A J-beta primer mix and a sample-barcoded 5' primer were used in a second PCR of about 7 to 11 cycles. MiXCR was run by TCRdb on the 5' RACE reads, yielding one entry per CDR3 protein. Among around 1.5 million distinct CDR3 sequences, 30% to 40% were seen once, and the ten largest hold around 10%. Sample: blood. These receptors were obtained from a woman in her twenties or thirties in good health.

The CDR3 loop is CASSQGTSGGGRAGELFF. The CDR3 DNA reads TGCGCCAGCAGCCAGGGGACTAGCGGGGGGGGCCGCGCCGGGGAGCTGTTTTTT. The chain employs TRBV4-1 and TRBJ2-2; 16 nucleotides align to TRBD2. The CDR3 loop spans 18 amino acids. Germline V CDR1 and CDR2: MGHRA, YSYEKL. V lost 3 bases to trimming and J lost 6 bases; unmatched junction nucleotides: 7.

The chain combines TRBV12-3 or TRBV12-4 with TRBJ2-1, with 8 nucleotides matching TRBD1. This CDR3 is 13 amino acids long. The J segment lost 8 bases and the V segment lost 5 bases, leaving 5 bases of the junction unmatched. The CDR3 reads CASSPDRVDEQFF. CDR3 DNA: TGTGCCAGCAGTCCGGACAGGGTCGATGAGCAGTTCTTC.

V usage is TRBV10-3 and J usage is TRBJ2-1; 8 nucleotides line up with TRBD2. CDR3 length equals 15 residues. V lost 4 bases to trimming and J lost 6 bases; unmatched junction nucleotides: 8. Germline V gives CDR1 ENHRY, CDR2 SYGVKD. CDR3 DNA sequence: TGTGCCATCAGTGTCGGGGGGGGAGACCTCAATGAGCAGTTCTTC. Encoded protein: CAISVGGGDLNEQFF.

Worth noting for this clonotype: A single base separates this from a much larger clone, so it may be a read error. The chain joins TRBV11-2 to TRBJ2-7; the D gene is possibly TRBD2 (5 bases). Germline-derived CDR1 and CDR2 are SGHAT and FQNNGV. CDR3 length equals 13 residues. As DNA, the CDR3 is TGTACCAGCGGCCCGGGAAACTCCTACGAGCAGTACTTC. Amino acids: CTSGPGNSYEQYF.

Regarding this clonotype: Relative to the germline gene, one junction end is altered; a read error may explain this. The gene calls are TRBV7-9 and TRBJ1-4, with D possibly TRBD1 on 5 matching bases. The CDR3 has 18 residues. Germline CDR1 SEHNR, CDR2 FQNEAQ (reference sequence). CDR3 coding DNA: TGTGCCAGCAGCCCAACCCGGGGCAAGGGAGCTACTAATGGAAAACTGTTTTTT. This gives the protein CASSPTRGKGATNGKLFF.

The CDR3, as DNA: TGTGCCAGCAGCCAGGACAATACGCAGTATTTT. This sequence encodes CASSQDNTQYF. V and J are TRBV7-9 and TRBJ2-3; D is possibly TRBD1 (5 bases). CDR1 is SEHNR, CDR2 FQNEAQ, per germline (reference sequence). The CDR3 extends over 11 amino acids. V was cut by 5 bases and J by 7 bases, with 7 bases left in between.

This clonotype was observed a single time. This chain links TRBV7-2 with TRBJ2-6; D is ambiguous. V dropped 5 bases and J dropped 0 bases, with 11 bases sitting between them. The CDR3 sequence is 16 residues long. CDR1 and CDR2 from the germline V gene are SGHTA and FQGNSA. The CDR3 bases are TGTGCCAGCAGCCCTCGTCTGAGCTCTGGGGCCAACGTCCTGACTTTC. This sequence encodes CASSPRLSSGANVLTF.

This clonotype was found a few times. An end of the junction does not agree with germline; a read error may underlie this. The rearrangement joins TRBV29-1 to TRBJ2-3; 9 bases are a match to TRBD2. Per germline, CDR1 SQVTM and CDR2 ANQGSEA. The CDR3 contains 15 residues. CDR3 sequence: CSIDGGGARTTTQYF. The CDR3 DNA reads TGCAGCATTGATGGCGGGGGGGCCCGTACCACTACGCAGTATTTT.

The chain couples TRBV6-5 to TRBJ2-1; 12 nucleotides line up with TRBD2. CDR3 length: 15 residues. Germline CDR1 reads MNHEY; CDR2 reads SVGAGI. Losses at the gene ends were 6 bases for V and 8 bases for J; bases not matched to a gene: 8. As DNA, the CDR3 is TGTGCCAGCAGACCCGGACTAGCGGGAAGCGATGAGCAGTTCTTC. Translating gives CASRPGLAGSDEQFF.

This clonotype has a handful of counts. This chain links TRBV7-2 with TRBJ2-3; no clear D gene. From germline, CDR1 is SGHTA and CDR2 FQGNSA. The CDR3 consists of 14 residues. V lost 1 base and J lost 4, with 9 bases in between. This chain's CDR3 is CASSLDRSADTQYF. DNA of the CDR3: TGTGCCAGCAGCTTAGATCGCTCGGCAGATACGCAGTATTTT.

This clonotype was counted between two and nine times. The chain links TRBV20-1 to TRBJ2-3; 8 nucleotides align to TRBD2. J gave up 8 bases and V 3 bases, and 10 bases lay outside the gene matches. Germline V CDR1 and CDR2: DFQATT, SNEGSKA (reference sequence). The CDR3 length is 14 residues. This CDR3 is CSARTSDKPGTQYF. The CDR3 DNA sequence: TGCAGTGCTAGGACTAGCGATAAACCCGGTACGCAGTATTTT.

This clonotype appeared a few times. This rearrangement joins TRBV10-3 to TRBJ1-2; no clear D gene. The CDR3 runs to 13 residues. V dropped 7 bases and J dropped 8 bases, with 17 bases sitting between them. Germline V CDR1 and CDR2: ENHRY, SYGVKD. The CDR3 nucleotides read TGTGCCATCAATGTGGACGCTTCTGGGGGCTACACCTTC. Translated, it gives CAINVDASGGYTF.

This clonotype was seen a handful of times. This sequence joins TRBV24-1 and TRBJ2-5, with 8 positions matching TRBD2. This CDR3 has 14 amino acids. Germline assignment: CDR1 KGHDR and CDR2 SFDVKD. Unmatched junction bases numbered 9, after V lost 9 bases and J lost 4 bases. CDR3 amino acids: CATQKSGRGETQYF. CDR3 sequence (DNA): TGTGCCACCCAGAAAAGCGGGAGAGGAGAGACCCAGTACTTC.

J is TRBJ2-6 and V is TRBV2; 8 bases fit TRBD1. This CDR3 is 16 amino acids long. The V gene end was trimmed by 9 bases and the J gene end by 0 bases; junction bases not matched to a gene: 7. CDR1 is SNHLY and CDR2 is FYNNEI in the germline V gene. This CDR3 is CARGQAYISGANVLTF. The DNA for the CDR3 is TGTGCCAGGGGACAGGCGTACATCTCTGGGGCCAACGTCCTGACTTTC.

In this sample, this clonotype turned up a few times. V usage is TRBV20-1 and J usage is TRBJ2-1, with D perhaps being TRBD1 or TRBD2 (5 bases each). V gave up 0 bases and J gave up 1 base, with 10 bases separating them. CDR1 and CDR2 (germline): DFQATT, SNEGSKA (reference sequence). This CDR3 region has 15 residues. The CDR3 reads CSARDGTASYNEQFF. Written as DNA, the CDR3 is TGCAGTGCTAGAGATGGGACCGCATCCTACAATGAGCAGTTCTTC.

V is TRBV3-1 and J is TRBJ2-5; D gene uncertain. The J call may not be correct, given that the DNA end is closer to TRBJ2-7. The germline gives CDR1 LGHDT, CDR2 YNNKEL (reference sequence). CDR3 length: 13 residues. CDR3 in DNA: TGTGCCAGCAGCCAAGATTGGTCCCACGAGCAGTACTTC. Protein: CASSQDWSHEQYF.

This clonotype has only a few counts. The J gene is TRBJ2-1, the V gene TRBV3-1; 9 bases agree with TRBD2. There are 16 residues in the CDR3. V was clipped by 4 bases and J by 5 bases; unmatched bases: 9. CDR1 and CDR2 from the germline V gene are LGHDT and YNNKEL (reference sequence). The CDR3 spells CASSRLGLAGHNEQFF. The DNA for the CDR3 is TGTGCCAGCAGCCGCCTGGGACTAGCTGGGCACAATGAGCAGTTCTTC.